What follows are 27 T cell receptor beta chains derived from one specimen sequenced in a study of glioma-infiltrating T cells after dendritic cell vaccination. Stated time point: after dendritic cell vaccination, including at tumor progression/relapse. Sequencing used immunoSEQ multiplex PCR; TCRdb keeps in-frame clones, though not all of them. The sample includes more than 95,000 clones, around 80% of them seen just once. Sequencing was performed on blood, taken after dendritic cell vaccination. The receptor source for this set is a human donor with glioblastoma.

This clone has a handful of counts. Sequence at one end of the junction differs from germline and may be a read error. This chain links TRBV5-6 with TRBJ1-3; TRBD1 matches 8 bases. Germline loops: CDR1 SGHDT, CDR2 YYEEEE. The CDR3 contains 11 residues. As DNA, the CDR3 is TGTGCCAGCAGCTTGGAGGACAGGGAGGTTTTT. It specifies CASSLEDREVF.

J is TRBJ2-7 and V is TRBV6-1; TRBD2 is a possible D gene (5 bases). The CDR3 runs to 14 residues. The V gene lost 0 bases and the J gene lost 5 bases, with 11 bases spanning the gap. CDR1 is MNHNS and CDR2 is SASEGT in the germline V gene. This CDR3 reads CASSEAGVSHEQYF. The CDR3 nucleotides read TGTGCCAGCAGTGAAGCCGGGGTATCCCACGAGCAGTACTTC.

V and J are TRBV18 and TRBJ2-3; D is perhaps TRBD2 (5 bases). The germline CDR1 and CDR2 sequences are KGHSH and LQKENI. This CDR3 contains 13 residues. Trimming left V 7 bases short and J 5 bases short, with 13 bases between. For the CDR3, the DNA is TGTGCCAGCTATAGTGGGAGAGAAGATACGCAGTATTTT. Translating it yields CASYSGREDTQYF.

This clone was picked up a small number of times. The CDR3 loop is CASSPTGASNQPQHF. In DNA, the CDR3 is TGTGCCAGCTCACCGACGGGAGCTAGCAATCAGCCCCAGCATTTT. This chain links TRBV18 with TRBJ1-5; D gene uncertain. V dropped 3 bases and J dropped 0 bases, with 9 bases sitting between them. Germline CDR1 reads KGHSH; CDR2 reads LQKENI. This CDR3 region has 15 residues.

J is TRBJ1-1 and V is TRBV6-5; a weak D match, TRBD1 (5 bases). V lost 2 bases and J 0 bases, leaving 10 bases between the germline ends. Germline CDR1 MNHEY, CDR2 SVGAGI. The CDR3 runs to 15 residues. The DNA for the CDR3 is TGTGCCAGCAGTTACGGGGGAGGCATGAACACTGAAGCTTTCTTT. Translating it yields CASSYGGGMNTEAFF.

The chain carries TRBV19 and TRBJ1-4; TRBD1 matches at 7 bases. This CDR3 is built from 16 residues. Germline-derived CDR1 and CDR2 are LNHDA and SQIVND (reference sequence). V trimming: 5 bases; J trimming: 0 bases; junction bases outside the gene matches: 6. The DNA for the CDR3 is TGTGCCAGTAGTCGGGACAGTCTTGCAACTAATGAAAAACTGTTTTTT. Its protein is CASSRDSLATNEKLFF.

The chain links TRBV20-1 to TRBJ1-1, with D unresolved. The germline V gene encodes CDR1 DFQATT and CDR2 SNEGSKA (reference sequence). Trimming pared 5 bases from V and 9 bases from J, leaving 10 bases between. This CDR3 has 10 amino acids. In DNA form, the CDR3 reads TGCAGTGCTTACGACAACAAAGCTTTCTTT. Translation: CSAYDNKAFF.

This clone showed up just a few times. The chain employs TRBV29-1 and TRBJ2-2, with 7 bases identical to TRBD2. Per germline, CDR1 SQVTM and CDR2 ANQGSEA. V lost 4 bases, J lost 5 bases, and 7 bases stayed unmatched. The CDR3 loop spans 14 amino acids. CDR3 sequence: CSVGWGGKTGELFF. In nucleotides, the CDR3 is TGCAGCGTTGGTTGGGGGGGGAAAACCGGGGAGCTGTTTTTT.

The chain couples TRBV27 to TRBJ1-5; 7 bases match TRBD1. V shed 5 bases, J shed 4 bases, and the junction held 8 bases outside the gene matches. This CDR3 has 15 amino acids. From germline, CDR1 is MNHEY and CDR2 SMNVEV (reference sequence). The CDR3 is CASSDYGTDNQPQHF. DNA for the CDR3: TGTGCCAGCAGTGACTACGGGACAGATAATCAGCCCCAGCATTTT.

Here the CDR3 reads CASSLWGTGWSGNTIYF. The DNA of the CDR3 is TGTGCCAGCAGTTTATGGGGGACAGGATGGTCTGGAAACACCATATATTTT. The chain uses TRBV27 and TRBJ1-3; 8 nucleotides align to TRBD1. V lost 1 base and J lost 1; bases outside the gene matches: 6. This CDR3 region has 17 residues. From germline, CDR1 is MNHEY and CDR2 SMNVEV (reference sequence).

This clone was seen only a few times. The chain has TRBV6-6 and TRBJ1-2, with 10 bases lining up with TRBD1. The CDR3 length is 15 residues. Germline CDR1 and CDR2: MNHNY and SVGAGI (reference sequence). V lost 4 bases and J lost 7; bases outside the gene matches: 9. The CDR3 nucleotides read TGTGCCAGCAGTTCTCCCCGGGACAGGGGAGGTGGCTACACCTTC. Translation gives CASSSPRDRGGGYTF.

This clone came up a few times. This chain connects TRBV27 to TRBJ2-7; 8 nucleotides match TRBD1. Germline V gives CDR1 MNHEY, CDR2 SMNVEV (reference sequence). The length of the CDR3 is 15 residues. Germline trimming cut 6 bases from V and 5 bases from J; bases unmatched to any gene: 12. CDR3 residues: CASRPQGVNIHEQYF. CDR3 nucleotide sequence: TGTGCCAGCAGACCACAGGGGGTTAACATCCACGAGCAGTACTTC.

The chain recombines TRBV2 with TRBJ1-4; 7 bases line up with TRBD1. V dropped 6 bases and J dropped 5; count of bases not matched to a gene: 3. There are 13 residues in the CDR3. Germline V gene data show CDR1 as SNHLY and CDR2 as FYNNEI. CDR3 sequence: CASSVTGNEKLFF. DNA for the CDR3: TGTGCCAGCAGCGTGACAGGGAATGAAAAACTGTTTTTT.

CDR3 region: CASRTGTGNGYTF. The CDR3 DNA reads TGTGCCAGCAGAACCGGGACAGGGAATGGCTACACCTTC. This sequence joins TRBV6-1 and TRBJ1-2; 9 nucleotides line up with TRBD1. The CDR3 sequence is 13 residues long. Germline values: CDR1 MNHNS, CDR2 SASEGT. Losses at the gene ends were 6 bases for V and 6 bases for J; bases not matched to a gene: 5.

V gene TRBV10-3 combines with J gene TRBJ1-2; 10 bases map to TRBD1. CDR3 length: 16 residues. Germline assignment: CDR1 ENHRY and CDR2 SYGVKD. V lost 4 bases to trimming and J lost 7 bases; unmatched junction nucleotides: 12. Written as DNA, the CDR3 is TGTGCCATCAGTGGAAACTATGGGACAGGGGAAGGTGGCTACACCTTC. Amino acid sequence: CAISGNYGTGEGGYTF.

This clone was found a few times. This chain links TRBV6-6 with TRBJ2-1, with TRBD2 matching over 7 bases. Per germline, CDR1 MNHNY and CDR2 SVGAGI (reference sequence). The CDR3 spans 14 residues. J was trimmed by 3 bases and V by 7 bases; bases with no gene match: 6. The CDR3 nucleotides read TGTGCCAGCACCCAGCCGGGGGGCTACAATGAGCAGTTCTTC. Encoded protein: CASTQPGGYNEQFF.

The chain joins TRBV30 to TRBJ1-5; tentatively, D is TRBD1 (6 bases). The V end was cut by 1 base, the J end by 2 bases, with 12 bases between. The CDR3 loop spans 15 amino acids. Looked up from germline, CDR1 is GTSNPN and CDR2 is SVGIG (reference sequence). DNA for the CDR3: TGTGCCTGGAGTGGGGGGGGCTCGGGCAATCAGCCCCAGCATTTT. Translated, it gives CAWSGGGSGNQPQHF.

The genes are TRBV18 and TRBJ2-7; tentatively, D is TRBD1 (6 bases). Germline V CDR1 and CDR2: KGHSH, LQKENI. The CDR3 contains 15 residues. V gave up 3 bases and J gave up 4 bases, with 16 bases separating them. CDR3 amino acids: CASSPIQGSGYEQYF. The DNA for the CDR3 is TGTGCCAGCTCACCGATACAGGGAAGTGGATACGAGCAGTACTTC.

This clone showed up just a few times. The chain uses TRBV5-1 and TRBJ1-6; D uncertain. The CDR3 is 14 amino acids. V was pared by 4 bases and J by 6 bases, with 11 bases between. The germline CDR1 and CDR2 sequences are SGHRS and YFSETQ. The CDR3 spells CASSQEVSNSPLHF. The CDR3 bases are TGCGCCAGCAGCCAAGAAGTGAGTAATTCACCCCTCCACTTT.

This chain connects TRBV6-5 to TRBJ1-5; maybe TRBD1 (6 bases). There are 13 residues in the CDR3. Per germline, CDR1 MNHEY and CDR2 SVGAGI. V dropped 4 bases and J dropped 9 bases, with 13 bases sitting between them. The CDR3 loop reads CASSSRGKMPQHF. The CDR3 DNA is TGTGCCAGCAGTTCCAGGGGAAAAATGCCCCAGCATTTT.

The chain is built from TRBV5-1 and TRBJ1-2; the match to TRBD1 covers 12 bases. The CDR3 covers 16 residues. The V and J ends lost 6 bases and 6 bases, in that order; junction bases with no gene match: 12. CDR1 SGHRS and CDR2 YFSETQ come from the germline V gene. As DNA, the CDR3 is TGCGCCAGCACCCAGCGCCGGGACAGGGGGCGTCATGGCTACACCTTC. Translation gives CASTQRRDRGRHGYTF.

The V and J genes are TRBV23-1 and TRBJ2-1; 10 bases align to TRBD1. TRBV23-1 is placed among ORFs of uncertain function. The CDR3 contains 18 residues. J was trimmed by 12 bases and V by 2 bases; bases with no gene match: 19. CDR3 coding DNA: TGCGCCAGCAGTCAACCCCCAAGGGACAGGGGAGAGTATATCGGGCAGTTCTTC. Translating it yields CASSQPPRDRGEYIGQFF.

The count of this clone is one. The gene calls are TRBV7-9 and TRBJ2-7, with D perhaps TRBD2 (5 bases). Deletions cut 1 base from V and 3 bases from J, with 10 bases between. From germline, CDR1 is SEHNR and CDR2 FQNEAQ (reference sequence). The CDR3 is 14 residues long. As DNA, the CDR3 is TGTGCCAGCAGCTTAGTCGGTCGGGACTACGAGCAGTACTTC. This translates into CASSLVGRDYEQYF.

This clone occurred once. This rearrangement joins TRBV23-1 to TRBJ1-2; 12 bases match TRBD1. TRBV23-1 is assigned to the ORF class and has an uncertain function. The length of the CDR3 is 14 residues. Trimming cost V 8 bases and J 6 bases; bases outside gene matches: 7. The CDR3 sequence is CASPGTGGDHGYTF. The CDR3, as DNA: TGCGCCAGCCCAGGGACAGGGGGCGACCATGGCTACACCTTC.

The chain uses TRBV19 and TRBJ1-4; D not resolved. Germline values: CDR1 LNHDA, CDR2 SQIVND (reference sequence). The length of the CDR3 is 16 residues. V was shortened by 0 bases and J by 4 bases, with 12 bases between the two germline ends. In nucleotides, the CDR3 is TGTGCCAGTAGTATAGATGTTGGGCAGCTTAATGAAAAACTGTTTTTT. It encodes CASSIDVGQLNEKLFF.

This clone was observed a single time. The chain employs TRBV19 and TRBJ1-3; TRBD1 is a possible D gene (5 bases). The CDR3 sequence is 18 residues long. Trimming cost V 6 bases and J 0 bases, with 21 bases left between them. Germline CDR1 and CDR2: LNHDA and SQIVND (reference sequence). The CDR3 reads CASRSGGAESYSGNTIYF. The CDR3 nucleotides are TGTGCCAGTAGGTCTGGAGGGGCTGAAAGCTACTCTGGAAACACCATATATTTT.

The CDR3: CASSQDLRGTYNEQFF. In DNA, the CDR3 is TGCGCCAGCAGCCAAGATTTACGGGGAACATACAATGAGCAGTTCTTC. The chain couples TRBV4-1 to TRBJ2-1, with a tentative D call TRBD2 (5 bases). Germline CDR1 MGHRA, CDR2 YSYEKL. V was trimmed by 0 bases and J by 4 bases, leaving 13 bases between them. The CDR3 totals 16 residues.